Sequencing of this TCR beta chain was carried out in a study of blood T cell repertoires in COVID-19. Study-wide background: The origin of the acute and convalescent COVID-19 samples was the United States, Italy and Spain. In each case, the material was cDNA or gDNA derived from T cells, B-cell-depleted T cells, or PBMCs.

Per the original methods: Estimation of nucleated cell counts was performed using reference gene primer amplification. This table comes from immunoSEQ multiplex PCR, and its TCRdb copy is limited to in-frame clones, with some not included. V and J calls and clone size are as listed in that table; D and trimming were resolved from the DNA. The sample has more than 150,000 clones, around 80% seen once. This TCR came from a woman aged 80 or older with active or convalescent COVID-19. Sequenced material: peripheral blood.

The CDR3 region is CASSFRVNPGELFF. DNA for the CDR3: TGTGCCAGCAGCTTCAGGGTGAATCCCGGGGAGCTGTTTTTT. The chain couples TRBV11-3 to TRBJ2-2, with D perhaps matching TRBD1 (5 bases). The CDR3 has 14 amino acids. Per germline, CDR1 SGHNT and CDR2 YENEEA. The germline V and J ends were trimmed by 3 bases and 6 bases, with 11 bases remaining between them.